This T cell receptor beta chain emerged from a study of human T cells and chemical hapten exposure. Study as a whole: Patients additionally received therapeutic doses of diphenylcyclopropenone on the scalp once a week, and this continued throughout the approximately 25-week study. Regarding the study as a whole: Patch test score tracked positively with PT1 expanded TCR counts.

This clonotype was picked up a small number of times. Its antigen is undetermined. Time point specified: pre-sensitization, week 0. This sample's treatment: therapeutic diphenylcyclopropenone sensitization with weekly scalp DPC. The donor pool consisted of alopecia patients aged 18 to 70 years, considered suitable for DPC. From the RACE reads, TCRdb called clonotypes with MiXCR, one entry per CDR3 protein. The sample includes approximately 370,000 distinct CDR3 sequences, about 5.4% of them seen just once. CDR1 and CDR2 from the germline V gene are SEHNR and FQNEAQ (reference sequence). V was trimmed by 1 base and J by 3 bases, leaving 6 bases between them. The CDR3 covers 14 residues.

The material was whole blood, obtained in connection with sensitization to the hapten diphenylcyclopropenone (DPC). The source is a woman aged 18-29 years with alopecia areata. Some clones in this sample may be carry-over from other donors' samples. This chain uses TRBV7-9 with TRBJ2-2; no firm D call. The CDR3 DNA reads as TGTGCCAGCAGCTTAGTGGCGGACACCGGGGAGCTGTTTTTT. This sequence encodes CASSLVADTGELFF.